Given below is one T cell receptor beta chain in context. What this receptor recognizes is not known. No base qualities exist here, and no much larger clone lies one base off it. These data belong to a study of cytomegalovirus exposure and HLA in healthy donors (dated 2017 in TCRdb). Background for the entire study: An earlier analysis of approximately 590 of the donors reported roughly 270 Gb of sequence data and roughly 110 million unique TCR beta sequences from about 179 million T cells. Of the 350 to 450 genotyped donors, 70% to 90% were placed in the genetic ancestry cluster associated with self-reported Caucasian donors. To predict cytomegalovirus infection status, the study brought together high-throughput TCR immunosequencing, statistical association of individual TCRs with disease status, and machine learning. Among roughly 400 genotyped donors of the cohort, an average of 235,054 unique TCR beta nucleotide sequences were sequenced per donor, around 20% of them non-productive. A later genetic analysis took genome-wide SNP genotypes for about 55% of the roughly 700 donors and used that subset as a discovery cohort. To decide whether each TCR beta V gene segment behaved as functional or pseudogenic, an earlier analysis of nearly 600 of the donors relied on high-throughput TCR beta sequencing. In a later analysis, previously published TCR beta repertoires from 670 or so donors were re-analyzed and high-resolution HLA genotyping was added so that TCR occurrence patterns could be studied. The T cell repertoires of some 700 subjects were profiled by immunosequencing and related to cytomegalovirus serostatus. Rather than drawing on any new phenotypic data, the later analysis identified candidate immune exposures from TCR beta sequences and the way those sequences occurred across donors. The aim of the study was to test whether cataloging public T cell receptors could identify signatures of past pathogen exposure. Roughly 300 gigabases of sequencing data and tens of millions of unique TCR sequences were included in an early release covering roughly 600 HLA-typed donors. HLA typing included class I and class II loci at four-digit resolution. Every discovery cohort repertoire had been produced on one sequencing platform. Four or five DR-DQ haplotypes were treated as single units for association and clustering because of strong linkage in the cohort. Typing coverage differed by locus: A, B, C, DRB1 and DQB1 were typed in about 629-630 donors, DQA1 in about 560, DPA1 in around 610, and DPB1 in around 440. Alongside the repertoire data, information on donor age, sex, ethnicity and CMV serostatus was compiled. A separate validation cohort of approximately 130 different subjects was used in addition to the approximately 670-subject first cohort.

Summary of the overall study and its limitations: A later analysis found that TCR association rates varied across HLA loci, with DRB1 alleles showing the most associated TCRs and HLA-C alleles the fewest. CMV serostatus was the only immune exposure information available for the cohort. Assigning TCR associations to individual alleles was difficult when HLA alleles, especially DR and DQ, strongly co-occurred. According to the authors, the approach could potentially be generalized to other disease states and immunological phenotypes. A later analysis found that HLA-associated TCR beta chains were more clonally expanded and had lower generation probabilities than equally common non-associated chains. Most CMV-associated TCR beta chains appeared to be HLA-restricted in a later analysis, and the HLA associations seemed to be driven largely by CMV exposure. A total of fewer than 200 TCR beta chains were listed by the study as associated with cytomegalovirus. The presence/absence analyses assumed that sequencing depth was roughly uniform across donors, and that assumption may not be true. A group of highly shared sequence variants was considered likely to be a technical artifact of the sequencing pipeline. A further reported finding was that TCR beta sequences accurately predicted the HLA-A and HLA-B alleles for most subjects in the first cohort. A later analysis associated about 17,000 TCR beta sequences with specific HLA alleles at a false discovery rate of 0.05. Because the 87-base-pair reads could not distinguish some IMGT-functional V segments, including TRBV6-2 and TRBV6-3, those segments were excluded. In both the original and validation cohorts, the classifier was reported to diagnose cytomegalovirus status with high specificity and sensitivity. Three of the identified cytomegalovirus-associated TCR beta chains were confirmed in vitro to be specific for cytomegalovirus antigens. Correlated functional status among segregating V segments might be attributable to linkage disequilibrium, but an unknown experimental factor could not be ruled out. A later genetic analysis reported fewer N-insertions in productive TCRs among donors in an Asian-associated ancestry cluster than the approximately 700-donor mean. Because counts were too low, roughly 18 rarely observed V segments, including chromosome 9 orphons, were left out of the earlier analysis of roughly 600 of the donors. While some public TCRs were present in many individuals, most TCR sequences turned up only very rarely across donors. Several of the top co-occurrence clusters appeared to be linked to parvovirus B19, influenza, CMV and Epstein-Barr virus, according to a later analysis. Only TCR beta chains were sequenced in this cohort, and the absence of alpha or paired-chain data limited detectable features. A later genetic analysis associated a missense DCLRE1C variant with V-gene and J-gene trimming of TCR beta chains, and an independent cohort replicated the association. Broadly in line with IMGT annotations, most TCR beta V segments showed up in productive rearrangements about 87% or about 30% of the time in an earlier analysis of 587 of the donors. Because HLA typing was missing for some donors at each locus, association tests included only the typed subset.

The receptor library was made with the immunoSEQ multiplex PCR assay. The multiplex PCR relied on a mix of 60 forward primers for TCR Vbeta segments and 13 reverse primers for TCR Jbeta segments. The CDR3 region of rearranged TCR beta genes was amplified from genomic DNA with a multiplex PCR assay. On the Illumina HiSeq System, the amplified TCR beta libraries were sequenced as 87-base-pair reads. Under the source paper's analysis protocol: Across the roughly 640 repertoires, a later analysis counted roughly 84 million unique TCR beta chains, 9.5 million to 12 million of which were shared by at least two donors. Raw reads were error-corrected and collapsed into unique sequences by a nearest-neighbor algorithm in which closely related sequences were merged to remove PCR and sequencing errors. V, D and J gene segments were assigned by aligning CDR3 sequences to IMGT reference sequences. Each retained sequence needed at least a six-nucleotide match to both a V gene segment and a J gene segment. A rearrangement counted as productive if the CDR3 had no stop codons and remained in frame with V and J, and every other rearrangement counted as non-productive. CDR3 was defined according to IMGT convention as the region running from the second conserved V-encoded cysteine to the conserved J-encoded phenylalanine. The earlier analysis of about 570 of the donors excluded any sequence lacking an unambiguous match to a single V gene segment. An earlier analysis of fewer than 650 of the donors classified V segments as functional when productive rearrangements were above 56.7% and as segregating when the standard deviation between donors was above 5%. A statistical classification framework was built to diagnose cytomegalovirus status from the catalog of TCR beta chain sequences. In a later analysis, TCR nucleotide sequences were compared against IMGT/GENE-DB human TR gene sequences so that V and J genes could be assigned. Using the TCRdist pipeline, a later analysis assigned CDR3 sequences along with most-parsimonious VDJ recombination scenarios. A later analysis defined each TCR beta chain by its CDR3 amino acid sequence plus V-gene family, and excluded reads lacking a unique V-gene family. As a way to deal with suspected cross-contamination and a sequencing artifact, a later analysis dropped over 550 nucleotide sequences that were highly shared and had low generation probability. In a later analysis, a clonal expansion index for each public chain was calculated from normalized within-repertoire ranks of inferred template counts. Generation probabilities in a later analysis came from a VDJ recombination model fitted to out-of-frame rearrangements, and those results were checked against IGoR. In a later analysis, hypergeometric tests were used to score TCR-TCR, TCR-HLA and TCR-CMV co-occurrence, with a repertoire-size bias correction applied to TCR pairs. To estimate false discovery rates, a later analysis permuted the HLA or CMV assignments 20 times. In a later analysis, co-occurring TCRs were grouped using DBSCAN, and TCRdist sequence similarity was added for clustering within HLA-allele-positive subsets. For co-occurrence clustering, repertoires with fewer than 30,000 or more than 120,000 public chains were excluded, along with 5 or 6 repertoires with anomalous nucleotide sharing. TCRdb's version of the immuneACCESS table is confined to in-frame rearrangements and falls short of the full clone set. An unresolved V gene accounts for under half of the shortfall where checked; the remainder is of unknown origin. That table furnishes V, J and clone size, whereas the DNA furnished D and trimming. In all, the sample holds 200,000 or so clones, and approximately 81% of those were seen once. The ten largest clones add up to 2.1% of the sample.

The CDR3 contains 14 residues, cysteine and phenylalanine counted. The DNA shown is the 42-base CDR3, in frame from base 1. CDR1 and CDR2 are drawn from the germline V gene: MDHEN, SYDVKM. Relative to germline, V is 1 base shorter and J is 6 bases shorter, with 13 bases between their ends. In total, around 600 healthy bone marrow donors made up the cohort. All cohort members were sampled while nominally healthy, although unrecorded immune exposures were likely present. The donor was CMV seropositive and belonged to the group of about 290 seropositive cohort members. Every donor gave a peripheral blood sample, and the peripheral blood mononuclear cells from that sample were used for TCR beta sequencing. The Qiagen DNeasy Blood Extraction Kit was used to extract genomic DNA from the blood cell samples.

The sequence derives from a young woman in good health and CMV-seropositive. The sequencing sample was made of PBMCs. Recombination linked TRBV28 to TRBJ2-7; no D gene is confidently identified. The sequenced DNA is TGTGCCAGCAGTTTATCGGCAGGTATACTCGAGCAGTACTTC. Translated, it gives CASSLSAGILEQYF.